The rows below give T cell receptor beta chains drawn from one sample of a study of cytomegalovirus exposure and HLA in healthy donors. TCRdb's table, derived via immunoSEQ multiplex PCR, lists solely in-frame clones and lacks some. The profile shows around 110,000 clones, about 71% of them singletons. The specimen was PBMCs. The receptor source for this set is a boy between 10 and 17 years old in good health and CMV-seronegative. Each CDR3 is given with its conserved first and last residue. D genes are given only for firm matches. The size of a clone is reported for some rows only, either as once, few or many, or as a class for expanded clones.

TRBJ2-1,few,TRBD2,TRBV2,TGTGCCAGCGGATTAGGCCTAGCGGGAGGGCGGGAAAATGAGCAGTTCTTC,CASGLGLAGGRENEQFF
TRBJ1-1,.,.,TRBV29-1,TGCAGCGTTGTTCAATTTGGAGGGTACACTGAAGCTTTCTTT,CSVVQFGGYTEAFF
TRBJ2-1,.,TRBD2,TRBV29-1,TGCAGCGTTGGCCGGGGGGGGGACACATCCTACAATGAGCAGTTCTTC,CSVGRGGDTSYNEQFF
TRBJ1-2,.,.,TRBV7-2,TGTGCCAGCAGCCATGCGGGACACTATGGCTACACCTTC,CASSHAGHYGYTF
TRBJ1-1,.,.,TRBV29-1,TGCGGCGCTGCGGGAGGACATATGAACACTGAAGCTTTCTTT,CGAAGGHMNTEAFF
TRBJ1-6,.,.,TRBV4-3,TGCGCCAGCAGCCAAGAGAGCTCCTATAATTCACCCCTCCACTTT,CASSQESSYNSPLHF
TRBJ2-7,.,TRBD1,TRBV2,TGTGCCAGCAGCGGCGGACAGGGCGGGTACGAGCAGTACTTC,CASSGGQGGYEQYF
TRBJ2-5,once,.,TRBV11-2,TGTGCCAGCAGCCGGGGACTGCAAGAGACCCAGTACTTC,CASSRGLQETQYF
TRBJ2-1,.,TRBD2,TRBV5-1,TGCGCCAGCAGCTTGAGCGGGAGCTCCTACAATGAGCAGTTCTTC,CASSLSGSSYNEQFF
TRBJ1-1,once,.,TRBV9,TGTGCCAGCAGCCCTCGGGCAGGGTACGAAGGGACTGAAGCTTTCTTT,CASSPRAGYEGTEAFF